Presented here are 27 T cell receptor beta chains from one specimen sequenced in a study of radiotherapy plus CTLA-4 blockade in lung cancer. Some clones are missing from TCRdb's copy, which holds only in-frame ones; the method was immunoSEQ multiplex PCR. The sample contains about 49,000 clones, roughly 88% of which appear only once. Sequenced here: peripheral blood, sampled from a patient treated with radiotherapy plus ipilimumab. The receptors derive from a human donor with non-small cell lung cancer whose response to radiotherapy plus ipilimumab could not be evaluated.

The CDR3 reads CASSTEQTYSPYGYTF. CDR3 coding DNA: TGTGCCAGTAGTACGGAACAGACCTATTCTCCCTATGGCTACACCTTC. V usage is TRBV19 and J usage is TRBJ1-2; no reliable D call. With 4 bases removed from V and 4 bases from J, the gap between germline ends came to 19 bases. CDR1 is LNHDA and CDR2 is SQIVND in the germline V gene (reference sequence). The CDR3 sequence is 16 residues long.

This chain uses TRBV6-5 with TRBJ1-1; no reliable D call. The CDR3 is 15 amino acids. The ends were cut back, 2 bases at V and 1 base at J, with 11 bases in the middle. Germline CDR1 reads MNHEY; CDR2 reads SVGAGI. This CDR3 is CASSYMQAQNTEAFF. The CDR3 DNA reads as TGTGCCAGCAGTTACATGCAGGCGCAGAACACTGAAGCTTTCTTT.

This clone occurred once. The genes are TRBV13 and TRBJ2-5; TRBD1 matches 10 bases. Germline loops: CDR1 PRHDT, CDR2 FYEKMQ (reference sequence). The V segment lost 1 base and the J segment 5 bases; nucleotides outside the gene matches: 7. CDR3 length equals 16 residues. The CDR3 region is CASSLETGGDAETQYF. The CDR3 DNA is TGTGCCAGCAGCTTAGAGACAGGGGGCGATGCCGAGACCCAGTACTTC. Variable domain in full (rest from reference TRBV13 and TRBJ2-5): AAGVIQSPRHLIKEKRETATLKCYPIPRHDTVYWYQQGPGQDPQFLISFYEKMQSDKGSIPDRFSAQQFSDYHSELNMSSLELGDSALYFCASSLETGGDAETQYFGPGTRLLVL.

V usage is TRBV11-3 and J usage is TRBJ2-7; 12 nucleotides match TRBD2. Germline trimming cut 7 bases from V and 2 bases from J; bases unmatched to any gene: 6. The germline gives CDR1 SGHNT, CDR2 YENEEA. The CDR3 contains 15 residues. Here the CDR3 DNA reads TGTGCCAGCACCGAGACTAGCGGGGGACCCTACGAGCAGTACTTC. This codes for CASTETSGGPYEQYF.

The J gene is TRBJ2-3, the V gene TRBV7-9, with D possibly TRBD1 on 6 matching bases. V shed 4 bases and J shed 2 bases, with 13 bases lying between them. From germline, CDR1 is SEHNR and CDR2 FQNEAQ (reference sequence). CDR3 size: 15 residues. This CDR3 is CASSSAGVLTDTQYF. DNA of the CDR3: TGTGCCAGCAGCTCCGCAGGGGTACTCACAGATACGCAGTATTTT.

The chain recombines TRBV7-2 with TRBJ2-2; 7 nucleotides match TRBD1. CDR3 length: 14 residues. V shed 5 bases and J 3 bases; nucleotides not matched to a gene: 3. Germline V gene data show CDR1 as SGHTA and CDR2 as FQGNSA. The CDR3 sequence is CASSLTGDTGELFF. In DNA, the CDR3 is TGTGCCAGCAGCCTAACAGGGGACACCGGGGAGCTGTTTTTT.

This chain connects TRBV7-2 to TRBJ2-7; TRBD2 matches at 10 bases. The CDR3 has 16 residues. The J segment lost 7 bases and the V segment lost 2 bases, leaving 11 bases of the junction unmatched. Per the germline V gene, CDR1 is SGHTA and CDR2 is FQGNSA. The chain's CDR3 is CASSLSGAGGLGEQYF. CDR3 in DNA: TGTGCCAGCAGCTTAAGTGGAGCGGGGGGGCTCGGGGAGCAGTACTTC.

V is TRBV7-9 and J is TRBJ1-5; D perhaps matches TRBD1 (6 bases). This CDR3 has 16 residues. V dropped 5 bases and J dropped 3 bases, with 17 bases sitting between them. Germline loops: CDR1 SEHNR, CDR2 FQNEAQ (reference sequence). CDR3 region: CASSPIGGALNQPQHF. The DNA for the CDR3 is TGTGCCAGCAGCCCGATCGGGGGGGCCCTCAATCAGCCCCAGCATTTT.

The gene calls are TRBV27 and TRBJ1-2, with D maybe TRBD1 (6 bases). Germline assignment: CDR1 MNHEY and CDR2 SMNVEV (reference sequence). This CDR3 region has 14 residues. Trimming pared 5 bases from V and 7 bases from J, leaving 17 bases between. CDR3 region: CASSRGSGVSGYTF. The CDR3 bases are TGTGCCAGCAGTCGAGGTTCAGGGGTGAGTGGCTACACCTTC.

The chain has TRBV7-2 and TRBJ2-7; perhaps TRBD2 as D (6 bases). Looked up from germline, CDR1 is SGHTA and CDR2 is FQGNSA. This CDR3 region has 13 residues. Trimming shortened V by 6 bases and J by 1 base, and 10 bases separated the two germline ends. CDR3 loop: CASRGTASYEQYF. The CDR3 bases are TGTGCCAGCAGGGGGACTGCGTCCTACGAGCAGTACTTC.

This chain uses TRBV4-3 with TRBJ2-5; 10 bases agree with TRBD2. The CDR3 sequence is 17 residues long. J lost 1 base, V lost 4 bases, and 9 bases had no gene match. Germline-derived CDR1 and CDR2 are LGHNA and YSLEER. The CDR3 loop reads CASSRQISGGVQETQYF. CDR3 DNA: TGCGCCAGCAGCCGACAGATCAGCGGGGGGGTCCAAGAGACCCAGTACTTC.

This clone appeared a few times. The V call is TRBV30, the J call TRBJ2-2; TRBD1 might be the D (6 bases). CDR3 length equals 14 residues. With 5 bases removed from V and 1 base from J, the gap between germline ends came to 11 bases. The germline V gene encodes CDR1 GTSNPN and CDR2 SVGIG (reference sequence). In nucleotides, the CDR3 is TGTGCCTGGCACCTACAGGGGAACACCGGGGAGCTGTTTTTT. Amino acid sequence: CAWHLQGNTGELFF.

The gene calls are TRBV7-8 and TRBJ2-7; 15 bases align to TRBD2. Germline V CDR1 and CDR2: SGHVS, FQNEAQ. The CDR3 is made up of 18 amino acids. The ends lost 3 bases at V and 0 bases at J; junction bases unmatched: 6. The DNA of the CDR3 is TGTGCCAGCAGCTTGGGGACTAGCGGGGGGCCTCCCTCCTACGAGCAGTACTTC. Its protein is CASSLGTSGGPPSYEQYF.

The V call is TRBV7-2, the J call TRBJ2-7; D remains unclear. The CDR3 sequence is 13 residues long. Trimming stripped 5 bases from V and 7 bases from J, with 15 bases between. Germline V lookup: CDR1 SGHTA, CDR2 FQGNSA. Written as DNA, the CDR3 is TGTGCCAGCAGCCCAGGTGGGTTTATGGAGCAGTACTTC. This gives the protein CASSPGGFMEQYF.

The CDR3 loop is CASTEGGELFF. CDR3 nucleotide sequence: TGCGCCAGCACCGAGGGCGGGGAGCTGTTTTTT. V gene TRBV5-1 combines with J gene TRBJ2-2, with a possible D match to TRBD2 (5 bases). Germline assignment: CDR1 SGHRS and CDR2 YFSETQ. With 6 bases removed from V and 7 bases from J, the gap between germline ends came to 7 bases. CDR3 length: 11 amino acids. Using reference TRBV5-1 and TRBJ2-2 for the parts outside the CDR3, the full variable domain is KAGVTQTPRYLIKTRGQQVTLSCSPISGHRSVSWYQQTPGQGLQFLFEYFSETQRNKGNFPGRFSGRQFSNSRSEMNVSTLELGDSALYLCASTEGGELFFGEGSRLTVL.

The chain combines TRBV10-3 with TRBJ2-6, with 11 bases aligning to TRBD2. Unmatched junction bases numbered 7, after V lost 3 bases and J lost 0 bases. From germline, CDR1 is ENHRY and CDR2 SYGVKD. The CDR3 runs to 19 residues. The CDR3 reads CAISDNPSGGLSGANVLTF. CDR3 DNA: TGTGCCATCAGTGACAATCCTAGCGGGGGGCTCTCTGGGGCCAACGTCCTGACTTTC.

The chain links TRBV10-3 to TRBJ2-7, with D tentatively TRBD2 (5 bases). V shed 3 bases and J shed 0 bases, with 15 bases lying between them. The CDR3 extends over 16 amino acids. Germline CDR1 is ENHRY and CDR2 is SYGVKD. The CDR3 protein is CAISDTSSGSSYEQYF. For the CDR3, the DNA is TGTGCCATCAGTGATACCTCCTCGGGGAGCTCCTACGAGCAGTACTTC.

The V and J genes are TRBV5-1 and TRBJ2-7; 7 nucleotides match TRBD2. CDR3 length equals 14 residues. Germline CDR1 is SGHRS and CDR2 is YFSETQ. Trimming cost V 4 bases and J 2 bases; bases outside gene matches: 6. The CDR3 bases are TGCGCCAGCAGCGTCGGGGGGTCCCCCTACGAGCAGTACTTC. It is translated as CASSVGGSPYEQYF.

The chain is built from TRBV6-9 and TRBJ2-7; possibly TRBD2 for D (6 bases). V was cut by 4 bases and J by 2 bases, with 12 bases left in between. This CDR3 is built from 14 residues. Germline V gives CDR1 MNHGY, CDR2 SVAAGI. The CDR3 sequence: CASSSRDSTYEQYF. CDR3 coding DNA: TGTGCCAGCAGTTCTCGGGACTCAACCTACGAGCAGTACTTC.

The chain uses TRBV19 and TRBJ1-4; tentatively, D is TRBD1 (5 bases). Germline CDR1 and CDR2: LNHDA and SQIVND (reference sequence). This CDR3 is built from 16 residues. Deletions cut 5 bases from V and 7 bases from J, with 20 bases between. The CDR3 spells CASSPRQLRDGEKLFF. Here the CDR3 DNA reads TGTGCCAGTAGTCCACGACAGCTAAGGGATGGTGAAAAACTGTTTTTT.

This clone occurred once. J is TRBJ1-2 and V is TRBV5-1; 10 positions match TRBD1. This CDR3 has 15 residues. Germline CDR1 reads SGHRS; CDR2 reads YFSETQ. Unmatched junction bases numbered 10, after V lost 5 bases and J lost 6 bases. CDR3 protein: CASSSYDGTGDGYTF. The DNA of the CDR3 is TGCGCCAGCAGTTCCTATGACGGGACAGGGGATGGCTACACCTTC.

This sequence joins TRBV5-1 and TRBJ2-7, with a possible D match to TRBD2 (5 bases). V dropped 0 bases and J dropped 0 bases, with 10 bases sitting between them. The CDR3 is 15 residues long. Germline CDR1 is SGHRS and CDR2 is YFSETQ. The CDR3 protein is CASSLEAGPSYEQYF. DNA for the CDR3: TGCGCCAGCAGCTTGGAGGCGGGCCCCTCCTACGAGCAGTACTTC.

V gene TRBV5-4 combines with J gene TRBJ1-4; no firm D call. Germline values: CDR1 SGHNT, CDR2 YYREEE (reference sequence). The CDR3 loop spans 16 amino acids. Trimming removed 0 bases at V and 2 bases at J, with 11 bases between. The DNA for the CDR3 is TGTGCCAGCAGCTTGGGAGGTAGCGGGACTAATGAAAAACTGTTTTTT. This sequence encodes CASSLGGSGTNEKLFF.

The chain links TRBV2 to TRBJ2-5, with 9 bases lining up with TRBD2. The CDR3 extends over 14 amino acids. The germline V gene has CDR1 SNHLY and CDR2 FYNNEI. V trimming: 7 bases; J trimming: 5 bases; junction bases outside the gene matches: 8. The CDR3 protein is CASTVRGGGETQYF. The CDR3 DNA sequence: TGTGCCAGCACAGTGCGGGGGGGAGGGGAGACCCAGTACTTC.

This chain joins TRBV5-1 and TRBJ2-2; D possibly corresponds to TRBD1 (6 bases). V dropped 0 bases and J dropped 1 base, with 10 bases sitting between them. The germline V gene encodes CDR1 SGHRS and CDR2 YFSETQ. The CDR3 is 16 amino acids. The CDR3 spells CASSLEAGVNTGELFF. In DNA form, the CDR3 reads TGCGCCAGCAGCTTGGAAGCAGGGGTGAACACCGGGGAGCTGTTTTTT.

This chain connects TRBV4-1 to TRBJ1-2; TRBD1 agrees at 8 bases. V lost 5 bases to trimming and J lost 7 bases; unmatched junction nucleotides: 12. Germline loops: CDR1 MGHRA, CDR2 YSYEKL. The CDR3 totals 15 residues. The chain's CDR3 is CASSASPGQVFGYTF. In nucleotides, the CDR3 is TGCGCCAGCAGCGCAAGTCCGGGACAGGTATTTGGCTACACCTTC.

The chain is built from TRBV29-1 and TRBJ1-1, with D uncertain. The CDR3 has 12 amino acids. Trimming stripped 4 bases from V and 5 bases from J, with 11 bases between. Germline lookup yields CDR1 SQVTM and CDR2 ANQGSEA. The CDR3 spells CSVGRAGTEAFF. The CDR3 bases are TGCAGCGTTGGCCGGGCGGGGACTGAAGCTTTCTTT.